This is a list of T cell receptor beta chains from one sample in a study of T cell responses to AZD1222 COVID-19 vaccine. This table comes from immunoSEQ multiplex PCR, and its TCRdb copy is limited to in-frame clones, with some not included. The profile shows about 200,000 clones, just over 90% of them singletons. The sequencing here drew on peripheral blood, taken 28 days after the second dose of the MenACWY control vaccine. These receptors originate from an adult who received the MenACWY meningococcal vaccine as a control. The CDR3 runs from the conserved cysteine through the conserved F or W. Each record gives: clone size, D gene, V gene, J gene, CDR3 protein, CDR3 DNA. The D gene is left open where the match is weak. The listing skips clone size in some rows; elsewhere it reads once, few, many or a size class.

size: few
D: .
V: TRBV29-1
J: TRBJ2-1
CDR3: CSVQLGSYNEQFF
DNA: TGCAGCGTTCAGTTAGGGTCCTACAATGAGCAGTTCTTC

size: .
D: TRBD2
V: TRBV7-2
J: TRBJ2-7
CDR3: CASSLSGSWAEQYF
DNA: TGTGCCAGCAGCCTTAGCGGGTCCTGGGCCGAGCAGTACTTC

size: .
D: TRBD1
V: TRBV2
J: TRBJ2-7
CDR3: CASSEEGQGFYEQYF
DNA: TGTGCCAGCAGTGAAGAGGGACAGGGGTTCTACGAGCAGTACTTC

size: .
D: .
V: TRBV2
J: TRBJ2-7
CDR3: CASSPGTLYEQYF
DNA: TGTGCCAGCAGTCCCGGGACTCTTTACGAGCAGTACTTC

size: once
D: TRBD2
V: TRBV4-3
J: TRBJ2-2
CDR3: CASRQRESGTGELFF
DNA: TGCGCCAGCAGACAGCGGGAGAGTGGCACCGGGGAGCTGTTTTTT

size: .
D: TRBD2
V: TRBV9
J: TRBJ2-3
CDR3: CASSVGFGREAYTQYF
DNA: TGTGCCAGCAGCGTAGGGTTCGGGCGGGAGGCCTATACGCAGTATTTT

size: .
D: TRBD1
V: TRBV28
J: TRBJ1-6
CDR3: CASSVDRVNSPLHF
DNA: TGTGCCAGCAGCGTGGACAGGGTTAATTCACCCCTCCACTTT

size: .
D: TRBD1
V: TRBV4-2
J: TRBJ1-5
CDR3: CASSRDRVDNQPQHF
DNA: TGTGCCAGCAGCCGGGACAGGGTCGACAATCAGCCCCAGCATTTT

size: .
D: TRBD2
V: TRBV30
J: TRBJ2-2
CDR3: CAWTSGTLTGELFF
DNA: TGTGCCTGGACTAGCGGGACCCTCACCGGGGAGCTGTTTTTT

size: .
D: .
V: TRBV5-1
J: TRBJ2-1
CDR3: CASAQAEFYEQFF
DNA: TGCGCCAGCGCCCAGGCGGAATTTTATGAGCAGTTCTTC

size: .
D: TRBD2
V: TRBV10-3
J: TRBJ2-7
CDR3: CATRLLAGGSYEQYF
DNA: TGTGCCACCCGCTTACTAGCGGGAGGGTCCTACGAGCAGTACTTC

size: once
D: .
V: TRBV6-5
J: TRBJ1-1
CDR3: CASSFRQGGTEAFF
DNA: TGTGCCAGCAGTTTTCGGCAGGGAGGTACTGAAGCTTTCTTT

size: .
D: .
V: TRBV30
J: TRBJ1-5
CDR3: CAWSTAFGQPQHF
DNA: TGTGCCTGGAGCACGGCCTTCGGTCAGCCCCAGCATTTT

size: .
D: .
V: TRBV29-1
J: TRBJ2-7
CDR3: CSVANRFDMEQYF
DNA: TGCAGCGTTGCGAACAGATTCGATATGGAGCAGTACTTC

size: .
D: .
V: TRBV24-1
J: TRBJ2-5
CDR3: CATSGDIQETQYF
DNA: TGTGCCACCAGTGGGGACATACAAGAGACCCAGTACTTC

size: .
D: .
V: TRBV2
J: TRBJ2-3
CDR3: CARNRQATDTQYF
DNA: TGTGCCAGAAACAGGCAGGCCACAGATACGCAGTATTTT

size: .
D: .
V: TRBV5-1
J: TRBJ2-1
CDR3: CASSLAGQYNEQFF
DNA: TGCGCCAGCAGCTTGGCAGGACAGTACAATGAGCAGTTCTTC

size: .
D: .
V: TRBV19
J: TRBJ2-3
CDR3: CASSAVLVRYTDTQYF
DNA: TGTGCCAGTAGTGCGGTCTTGGTCCGCTACACAGATACGCAGTATTTT

size: .
D: TRBD1
V: TRBV15
J: TRBJ1-1
CDR3: CATSRDRPGTGGSIGPAFF
DNA: TGTGCCACCAGCAGAGATCGCCCAGGGACAGGGGGCTCAATAGGTCCAGCTTTCTTT

size: .
D: TRBD1
V: TRBV24-1
J: TRBJ2-2
CDR3: CATRRQGDTGELFF
DNA: TGTGCCACCAGAAGACAGGGTGACACCGGGGAGCTGTTTTTT

size: .
D: .
V: TRBV29-1
J: TRBJ1-3
CDR3: CSVRQSGNTIYF
DNA: TGCAGCGTCCGACAGTCTGGAAACACCATATATTTT

size: once
D: .
V: TRBV4-2
J: TRBJ1-2
CDR3: CASSPRTVANYGYTF
DNA: TGTGCCAGCAGCCCTCGGACAGTTGCTAACTATGGCTACACCTTC

size: .
D: TRBD1
V: TRBV7-9
J: TRBJ1-2
CDR3: CASSLYVTGDYGYTF
DNA: TGTGCCAGCAGCTTATATGTCACAGGGGACTATGGCTACACCTTC

size: .
D: .
V: TRBV11-2
J: TRBJ2-5
CDR3: CASSQNQETQYF
DNA: TGTGCCAGCAGCCAGAACCAAGAGACCCAGTACTTC

size: .
D: .
V: TRBV5-4
J: TRBJ2-3
CDR3: CASSTGTNPTDTQYF
DNA: TGTGCCAGCAGCACCGGGACCAACCCCACAGATACGCAGTATTTT

size: .
D: .
V: TRBV12-3/TRBV12-4
J: TRBJ2-1
CDR3: CASGGGPEQFF
DNA: TGTGCCAGCGGGGGGGGGCCTGAGCAGTTCTTC

size: .
D: .
V: TRBV30
J: TRBJ1-2
CDR3: CAWSPDSYGYTF
DNA: TGTGCCTGGAGTCCCGACAGTTATGGCTACACCTTC

size: .
D: .
V: TRBV10-3
J: TRBJ2-2
CDR3: CAISDGQGGGGTGELFF
DNA: TGTGCCATCAGTGACGGCCAGGGAGGGGGTGGCACCGGGGAGCTGTTTTTT

size: .
D: TRBD1
V: TRBV5-1
J: TRBJ2-7
CDR3: CASSLVRGRYEQYF
DNA: TGCGCCAGCAGCTTGGTTAGGGGGCGCTACGAGCAGTACTTC

size: .
D: .
V: TRBV9
J: TRBJ2-2
CDR3: CASSVVMDTGELFF
DNA: TGTGCCAGCAGCGTGGTTATGGACACCGGGGAGCTGTTTTTT

size: once
D: .
V: TRBV28
J: TRBJ1-2
CDR3: CASSLISQNYGYTF
DNA: TGTGCCAGCAGTTTAATTTCGCAAAACTATGGCTACACCTTC

size: .
D: TRBD1
V: TRBV14
J: TRBJ1-2
CDR3: CASSQDQWGTAYGYTF
DNA: TGTGCCAGCAGCCAAGATCAATGGGGGACAGCTTATGGCTACACCTTC

size: .
D: .
V: TRBV7-2
J: TRBJ1-1
CDR3: CASSFFGREAFF
DNA: TGTGCCAGCAGCTTCTTCGGACGGGAAGCTTTCTTT

size: .
D: .
V: TRBV3-1/TRBV3-2
J: TRBJ2-7
CDR3: CASSQARSYEQYF
DNA: TGTGCCAGCAGCCAAGCTCGAAGCTACGAGCAGTACTTC

size: .
D: TRBD2
V: TRBV27
J: TRBJ2-3
CDR3: CASSMYAREGLADTQYF
DNA: TGTGCCAGCAGCATGTACGCGCGGGAGGGGTTAGCAGATACGCAGTATTTT

size: .
D: .
V: TRBV5-1
J: TRBJ2-7
CDR3: CASSSGTAVGQQYF
DNA: TGCGCCAGCAGCTCCGGGACCGCTGTGGGCCAGCAGTACTTC

size: .
D: .
V: TRBV27
J: TRBJ2-3
CDR3: CASRLQTVPTDTQYF
DNA: TGTGCCAGCAGGTTACAGACAGTCCCCACAGATACGCAGTATTTT

size: .
D: TRBD1
V: TRBV6-4
J: TRBJ1-2
CDR3: CASSAGDRANYGYTF
DNA: TGTGCCAGCAGTGCCGGGGACAGGGCTAACTATGGCTACACCTTC

size: .
D: .
V: TRBV28
J: TRBJ1-1
CDR3: CASRGTPRTEAFF
DNA: TGTGCCAGCAGGGGGACGCCCAGGACTGAAGCTTTCTTT

size: .
D: .
V: TRBV19
J: TRBJ1-5
CDR3: CASSINRQRDNQPQHF
DNA: TGTGCCAGTAGTATAAACAGGCAAAGAGACAATCAGCCCCAGCATTTT

size: .
D: .
V: TRBV30
J: TRBJ1-2
CDR3: CAWTGVDYGYTF
DNA: TGTGCCTGGACAGGGGTTGACTATGGCTACACCTTC

size: .
D: .
V: TRBV7-2
J: TRBJ2-7
CDR3: CASSLALLAYEQYF
DNA: TGTGCCAGCAGCTTAGCGCTCCTCGCCTACGAGCAGTACTTC

size: .
D: .
V: TRBV7-9
J: TRBJ2-5
CDR3: CASSLGAGGDVETQYF
DNA: TGTGCCAGCAGCTTAGGTGCTGGGGGTGACGTAGAGACCCAGTACTTC

size: .
D: TRBD2
V: TRBV3-1/TRBV3-2
J: TRBJ2-3
CDR3: CASSPSVGAGGHF
DNA: TGTGCCAGCAGCCCTAGTGTCGGGGCGGGAGGGCATTTT

size: .
D: .
V: TRBV30
J: TRBJ1-3
CDR3: CAWSRTVAGNTIYF
DNA: TGTGCCTGGAGTCGGACAGTAGCTGGAAACACCATATATTTT

size: .
D: .
V: TRBV11-2
J: TRBJ2-7
CDR3: CASSSAYEQYF
DNA: TGTGCCAGCAGCTCCGCCTACGAGCAGTACTTC

size: .
D: TRBD2
V: TRBV6-2/TRBV6-3
J: TRBJ2-7
CDR3: CASSAGTSRISEQYF
DNA: TGTGCCAGCAGTGCAGGGACTAGCCGGATAAGCGAGCAGTACTTC

size: .
D: .
V: TRBV6-5
J: TRBJ2-7
CDR3: CASSWQPNDSAYEQYF
DNA: TGTGCCAGCAGTTGGCAGCCCAATGATAGCGCCTACGAGCAGTACTTC

size: once
D: .
V: TRBV7-3
J: TRBJ1-4
CDR3: CASSLNGGLPGEKLFF
DNA: TGTGCCAGCAGCTTAAATGGGGGACTTCCCGGGGAAAAACTGTTTTTT

size: .
D: TRBD1
V: TRBV6-2/TRBV6-3
J: TRBJ2-1
CDR3: CASSRQGWNEQFF
DNA: TGTGCCAGCAGCCGACAGGGTTGGAATGAGCAGTTCTTC